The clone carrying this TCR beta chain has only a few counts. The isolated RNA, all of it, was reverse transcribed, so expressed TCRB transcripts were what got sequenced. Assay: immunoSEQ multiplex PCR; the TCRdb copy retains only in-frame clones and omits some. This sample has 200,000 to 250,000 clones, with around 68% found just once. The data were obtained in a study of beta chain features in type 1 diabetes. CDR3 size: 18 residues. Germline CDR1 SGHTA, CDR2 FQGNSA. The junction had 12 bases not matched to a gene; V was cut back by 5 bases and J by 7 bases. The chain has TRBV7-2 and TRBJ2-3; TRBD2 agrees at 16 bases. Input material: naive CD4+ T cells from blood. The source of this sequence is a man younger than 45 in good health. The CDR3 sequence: CASSPNEGLAGGRNTQYF. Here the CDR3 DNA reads TGTGCCAGCAGCCCAAATGAGGGACTAGCGGGAGGGAGAAATACGCAGTATTTT. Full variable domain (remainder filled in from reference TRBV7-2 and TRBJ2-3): GAGVSQSPSNKVTEKGKDVELRCDPISGHTALYWYRQSLGQGLEFLIYFQGNSAPDKSGLPSDRFSAERTGGSVSTLTIQRTQQEDSAVYLCASSPNEGLAGGRNTQYFGPGTRLTVL.